Below, 23 T cell receptor beta chains from the same sample are listed, as sequenced in a study of blood T cell repertoires in COVID-19. Data came from immunoSEQ multiplex PCR; TCRdb stores just in-frame clones and leaves some out. The table has more than 70,000 clones, just over 85% seen once. Material for sequencing was peripheral blood. These receptors all come from a woman of 80 years or more in a cohort sampled during active or convalescent COVID-19.

This clone has more than one count but fewer than ten. The rearrangement links TRBV2 to TRBJ1-1; D remains ambiguous. The length of the CDR3 is 12 residues. Per the germline V gene, CDR1 is SNHLY and CDR2 is FYNNEI. The V and J ends lost 2 bases and 3 bases respectively, with 4 bases between them. CDR3 DNA: TGTGCCAGCAGTGAACGGTACACTGAAGCTTTCTTT. Its translation is CASSERYTEAFF. Full variable domain (outside the CDR3, taken from reference TRBV2 and TRBJ1-1): EPEVTQTPSHQVTQMGQEVILRCVPISNHLYFYWYRQILGQKVEFLVSFYNNEISEKSEIFDDQFSVERPDGSNFTLKIRSTKLEDSAMYFCASSERYTEAFFGQGTRLTVV.

This clone occurred a few times. The genes are TRBV18 and TRBJ2-7; 9 nucleotides agree with TRBD1. CDR3 length: 14 residues. Looked up from germline, CDR1 is KGHSH and CDR2 is LQKENI. Trimming at V came to 3 bases and at J to 2 bases, leaving 2 bases not matched to a gene. CDR3 loop: CASSPGQGTYEQYV. Here the CDR3 DNA reads TGTGCCAGCTCACCGGGACAGGGAACCTACGAGCAGTACGTC.

The rearrangement links TRBV6-1 to TRBJ2-7; the D is unclear. The V end lost 3 bases, the J end lost 0 bases, and 9 bases lay between the germline ends. The germline CDR1 and CDR2 sequences are MNHNS and SASEGT. The CDR3 loop spans 14 amino acids. The CDR3 DNA follows: TGTGCCAGCAGTGAGTACAGCCGCTCCTACGAGCAGTACTTC. It encodes CASSEYSRSYEQYF.

This clone was seen only a few times. The chain has TRBV7-3 and TRBJ1-6; 7 bases fit TRBD1. Germline-derived CDR1 and CDR2 are SGHTA and FQGTGA. This CDR3 region has 13 residues. Germline trimming cut 2 bases from V and 9 bases from J; bases unmatched to any gene: 1. CDR3 DNA: TGTGCCAGCAGCTTAGACAGGGTTTCACCCCTCCACTTT. It translates to CASSLDRVSPLHF.

This chain joins TRBV27 and TRBJ2-3, with D perhaps matching TRBD1 (6 bases). CDR1 and CDR2 from the germline V gene are MNHEY and SMNVEV (reference sequence). The CDR3 contains 17 residues. V gave up 2 bases and J gave up 2 bases, with 17 bases separating them. CDR3 DNA sequence: TGTGCCAGCAGTTTAGGACAGATCCCCCTCTCCACAGATACGCAGTATTTT. This sequence encodes CASSLGQIPLSTDTQYF.

This chain joins TRBV5-1 and TRBJ1-4, with D unresolved. The germline V and J ends were trimmed by 3 bases and 0 bases, with 12 bases remaining between them. The V gene's germline CDR1 is SGHRS and CDR2 YFSETQ. This CDR3 comprises 16 residues. CDR3 protein: CASSSGWAATNEKLFF. CDR3 DNA sequence: TGCGCCAGCAGCTCGGGGTGGGCCGCAACTAATGAAAAACTGTTTTTT.

The chain uses TRBV10-2 and TRBJ1-2; the D gene is possibly TRBD1 (6 bases). V lost 2 bases to trimming and J lost 4 bases, with 11 bases between them. Germline CDR1 reads WSHSY; CDR2 reads SAAADI. This CDR3 is 14 amino acids long. This chain's CDR3 is CASSEGRGSYGYTF. CDR3 DNA: TGCGCCAGCAGTGAGGGCAGGGGATCCTATGGCTACACCTTC.

The CDR3 reads CASSSTRLAGAYNEQFF. As DNA, the CDR3 is TGTGCCAGCAGCTCGACCAGACTAGCGGGAGCATACAATGAGCAGTTCTTC. The V call is TRBV7-8, the J call TRBJ2-1, with 12 bases aligning to TRBD2. The CDR3 spans 17 residues. Germline V gene data show CDR1 as SGHVS and CDR2 as FQNEAQ. V dropped 4 bases and J dropped 4; count of bases not matched to a gene: 8. The full variable domain, with the rest looked up from reference TRBV7-8 and TRBJ2-1, is GAGVSQSPRYKVAKRGQDVALRCDPISGHVSLFWYQQALGQGPEFLTYFQNEAQLDKSGLPSDRFFAERPEGSVSTLKIQRTQQEDSAVYLCASSSTRLAGAYNEQFFGPGTRLTVL.

This chain connects TRBV4-2 to TRBJ2-7; D is perhaps TRBD1 (5 bases). The ends were cut back, 2 bases at V and 3 bases at J, with 14 bases in the middle. Germline V gene data show CDR1 as LGHNA and CDR2 as YNFKEQ. The CDR3 has 15 amino acids. The CDR3 loop is CASSQQAGIYYEQYF. For the CDR3, the DNA is TGTGCCAGCAGCCAACAGGCAGGGATTTACTACGAGCAGTACTTC.

The chain recombines TRBV27 with TRBJ2-3; TRBD1 aligns across 8 bases. Germline CDR1 and CDR2: MNHEY and SMNVEV (reference sequence). Trimming removed 5 bases from V and 3 bases from J; junction bases left unmatched: 10. This CDR3 region has 16 residues. This chain's CDR3 is CASSPRQGFGTDTQYF. The CDR3 nucleotides read TGTGCCAGCAGTCCCAGACAGGGGTTCGGGACAGATACGCAGTATTTT.

The chain joins TRBV9 to TRBJ1-4; tentative D call: TRBD1 (6 bases). V was clipped by 5 bases and J by 4 bases, with 18 bases between them. The CDR3 is 16 amino acids. In germline, CDR1 is SGDLS, CDR2 YYNGEE. The CDR3 region has the DNA TGTGCCAGCAGTTCCCCCCCGGGGGGCATTAATGAAAAACTGTTTTTT. Translated, it gives CASSSPPGGINEKLFF.

The V and J genes are TRBV7-2 and TRBJ2-3; 14 bases align to TRBD2. With V trimmed by 4 bases and J by 4 bases, 10 bases remained unmatched. The CDR3 spans 18 residues. Germline values: CDR1 SGHTA, CDR2 FQGNSA. CDR3 sequence reads: CASSSRLAGGPVADTQYF. CDR3 coding DNA: TGTGCCAGCAGCTCGCGACTAGCGGGAGGGCCTGTGGCAGATACGCAGTATTTT.

The CDR3: CASKAPGTGPGNTIYF. Here the CDR3 DNA reads TGTGCCAGCAAAGCCCCCGGGACAGGGCCTGGAAACACCATATATTTT. V is TRBV28 and J is TRBJ1-3; TRBD1 agrees at 9 bases. The ends lost 7 bases at V and 2 bases at J; junction bases unmatched: 9. The CDR3 spans 16 residues. Germline V CDR1 and CDR2: MDHEN, SYDVKM.

This clone was seen a few times. This chain uses TRBV9 with TRBJ1-1; D remains unclear. CDR3 length: 15 amino acids. The germline gives CDR1 SGDLS, CDR2 YYNGEE. V was clipped by 4 bases and J by 1 base, with 14 bases between them. CDR3 amino acids: CASSRSGGWNTEAFF. The CDR3 DNA reads as TGTGCCAGCAGCCGCAGTGGAGGGTGGAACACTGAAGCTTTCTTT.

The rearrangement links TRBV18 to TRBJ1-2; D is unclear. V was cut by 2 bases and J by 3 bases, with 10 bases left in between. The germline gives CDR1 KGHSH, CDR2 LQKENI. This CDR3 region has 14 residues. CDR3 sequence reads: CASSPAYPDYGYTF. The DNA for the CDR3 is TGTGCCAGCTCACCAGCCTACCCCGACTATGGCTACACCTTC.

This sequence joins TRBV5-1 and TRBJ1-1, with 7 positions matching TRBD1. The CDR3 sequence is 15 residues long. V dropped 4 bases and J dropped 0; count of bases not matched to a gene: 6. Germline V gene sequence: CDR1 SGHRS, CDR2 YFSETQ. The CDR3 region is CASSERQGLNTEAFF. CDR3 bases: TGCGCCAGCAGCGAACGACAGGGATTGAACACTGAAGCTTTCTTT.

The chain has TRBV2 and TRBJ2-7, with D hard to call. This CDR3 comprises 12 residues. Trimming left V 8 bases short and J 6 bases short, with 14 bases between. Germline loops: CDR1 SNHLY, CDR2 FYNNEI. The CDR3, as DNA: TGTGCCAGCGCCTCTACTCCCCCCGAGCAGTACGTC. Protein sequence: CASASTPPEQYV.

The J gene is TRBJ2-2, the V gene TRBV6-6, with D perhaps TRBD2 (5 bases). The CDR3 is 14 residues long. Trimming shortened V by 6 bases and J by 6 bases, and 14 bases separated the two germline ends. Germline V CDR1 and CDR2: MNHNY, SVGAGI (reference sequence). For the CDR3, the DNA is TGTGCCAGCAGGCCGGACTCGCTCCCCGGGGAGCTGTTTTTT. Protein sequence: CASRPDSLPGELFF.

The chain is built from TRBV6-5 and TRBJ1-1; tentatively, D is TRBD1 (6 bases). Trimming cost V 6 bases and J 4 bases, with 15 bases left between them. CDR1 and CDR2 (germline): MNHEY, SVGAGI. The CDR3 has 14 residues. The CDR3 DNA reads TGTGCCAGCAGCGGAGAACAGGGCGTCACTGAAGCTTTCTTT. Protein sequence: CASSGEQGVTEAFF.

This sequence joins TRBV5-1 and TRBJ1-6, with 7 bases matching TRBD1. Germline V gives CDR1 SGHRS, CDR2 YFSETQ. V trimming: 3 bases; J trimming: 9 bases; junction bases outside the gene matches: 6. The CDR3 runs to 14 residues. CDR3 amino acids: CASSSGDRVSPLHF. The CDR3 coding sequence is TGCGCCAGCAGCTCCGGAGACAGGGTTTCACCCCTCCACTTT.

The J gene is TRBJ1-1, the V gene TRBV12-3 or TRBV12-4, with a weak D call TRBD1 (6 bases). The CDR3 covers 13 residues. The ends were cut back, 5 bases at V and 1 base at J, with 8 bases in the middle. The CDR3 DNA follows: TGTGCCAGCAGTAGGGGACAGAACACTGAAGCTTTCTTT. Translated: CASSRGQNTEAFF.

The rearrangement uses TRBV28 and TRBJ1-5; tentative D call: TRBD1 (6 bases). The CDR3 covers 14 residues. From germline, CDR1 is MDHEN and CDR2 SYDVKM. Trimming took off 5 bases at V and 4 bases at J, with 12 bases between the two ends. The CDR3 nucleotides read TGTGCCAGCAGTGCCCTCACAGGGAATCAGCCCCAGCATTTT. Amino acid sequence: CASSALTGNQPQHF.

The V and J genes are TRBV7-3 and TRBJ2-1, with D unresolved. CDR1 SGHTA and CDR2 FQGTGA come from the germline V gene. V lost 1 base and J lost 9, with 16 bases in between. The CDR3 loop spans 15 amino acids. CDR3 sequence reads: CASSLSPGEMGEQFF. The CDR3 nucleotides are TGTGCCAGCAGCTTAAGCCCAGGTGAAATGGGTGAGCAGTTCTTC.